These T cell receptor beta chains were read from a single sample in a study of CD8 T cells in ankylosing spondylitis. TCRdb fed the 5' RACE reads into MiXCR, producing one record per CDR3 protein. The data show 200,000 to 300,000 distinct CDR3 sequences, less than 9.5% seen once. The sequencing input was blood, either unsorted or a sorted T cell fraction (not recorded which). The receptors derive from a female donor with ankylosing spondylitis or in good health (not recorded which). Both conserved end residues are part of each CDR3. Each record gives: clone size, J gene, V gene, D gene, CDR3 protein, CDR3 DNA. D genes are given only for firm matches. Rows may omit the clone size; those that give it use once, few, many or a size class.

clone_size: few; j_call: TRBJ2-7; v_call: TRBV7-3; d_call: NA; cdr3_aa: CASSLTPGQEQYF; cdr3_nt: TGTGCCAGCAGCTTAACCCCAGGGCAGGAGCAGTACTTC
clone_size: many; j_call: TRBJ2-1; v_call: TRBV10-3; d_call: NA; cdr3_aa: CAISAGVEQFF; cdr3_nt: TGTGCCATCAGTGCGGGAGTCGAGCAGTTCTTC
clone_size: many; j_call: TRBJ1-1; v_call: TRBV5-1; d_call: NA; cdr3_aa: CASSLGLLSTEAFF; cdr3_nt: TGCGCCAGCAGCTTGGGCCTTTTGTCGACTGAAGCTTTCTTT
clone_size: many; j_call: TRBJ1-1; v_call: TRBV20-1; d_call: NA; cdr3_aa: CSADGQPEAFF; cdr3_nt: TGCAGTGCCGACGGACAGCCTGAAGCTTTCTTT
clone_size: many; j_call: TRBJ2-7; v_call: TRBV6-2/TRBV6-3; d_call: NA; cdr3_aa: CASSYRDIRDEQYF; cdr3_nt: TGTGCCAGCAGTTACCGGGACATCAGGGACGAGCAGTACTTC
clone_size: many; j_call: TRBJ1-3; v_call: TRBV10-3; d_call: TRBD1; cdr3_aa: CAISGQPGTARVSGNTIYF; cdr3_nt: TGTGCCATCAGCGGCCAACCCGGGACAGCAAGGGTCTCTGGAAACACCATATATTTT
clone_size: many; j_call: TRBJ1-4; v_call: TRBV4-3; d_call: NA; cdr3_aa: CASSQDLRVEGEKLFF; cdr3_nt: TGCGCCAGCAGCCAAGATCTTAGGGTCGAAGGGGAAAAACTGTTTTTT
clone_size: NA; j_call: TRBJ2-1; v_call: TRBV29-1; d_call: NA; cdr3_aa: CSAPAGGTEQFF; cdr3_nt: TGCAGTGCTCCGGCGGGCGGGACAGAGCAGTTCTTC
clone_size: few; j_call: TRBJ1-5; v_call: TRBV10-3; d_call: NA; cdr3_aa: CATGQQGGQPQHF; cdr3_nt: TGTGCCACCGGCCAACAGGGTGGCCAGCCCCAGCATTTT
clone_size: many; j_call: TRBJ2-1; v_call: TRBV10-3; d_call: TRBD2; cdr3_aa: CAISDASGSSYNEQFF; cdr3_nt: TGTGCCATCAGTGATGCAAGCGGGAGTTCCTACAATGAGCAGTTCTTC
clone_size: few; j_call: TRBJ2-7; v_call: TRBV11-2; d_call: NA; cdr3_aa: CASSPSGSSLREQYF; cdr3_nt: TGTGCCAGCAGTCCGTCGGGGAGCTCCCTTCGCGAGCAGTACTTC
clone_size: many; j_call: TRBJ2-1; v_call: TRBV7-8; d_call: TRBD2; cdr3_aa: CASSLGGSGYNEQFF; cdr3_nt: TGTGCCAGCAGCTTAGGCGGGAGCGGATACAATGAGCAGTTCTTC
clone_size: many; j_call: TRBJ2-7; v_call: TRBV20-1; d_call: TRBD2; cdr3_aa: CSASPPAGVDEQYF; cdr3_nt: TGCAGTGCTAGTCCCCCAGCGGGAGTAGACGAGCAGTACTTC
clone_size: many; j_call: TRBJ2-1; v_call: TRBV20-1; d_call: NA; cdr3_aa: CSATTGALNEQFF; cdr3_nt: TGCAGTGCTACTACGGGCGCTCTCAATGAGCAGTTCTTC
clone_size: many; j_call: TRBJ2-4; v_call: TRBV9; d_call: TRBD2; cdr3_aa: CASSTSAGALQNIQYF; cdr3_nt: TGTGCCAGCAGCACCTCAGCGGGAGCTCTCCAGAACATTCAGTACTTC
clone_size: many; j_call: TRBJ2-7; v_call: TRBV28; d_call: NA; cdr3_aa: CASSFAGDYEQYF; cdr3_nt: TGTGCCAGCAGTTTTGCAGGGGACTACGAGCAGTACTTC
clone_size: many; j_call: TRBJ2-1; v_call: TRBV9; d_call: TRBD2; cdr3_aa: CASSVGSGTSSYNEQFF; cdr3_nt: TGTGCCAGCAGCGTAGGGAGCGGGACGAGCTCCTACAATGAGCAGTTCTTC
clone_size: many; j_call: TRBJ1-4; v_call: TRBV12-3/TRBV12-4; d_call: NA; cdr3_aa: CASSLDEKLFF; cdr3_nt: TGTGCCAGCAGTTTAGATGAAAAACTGTTTTTT
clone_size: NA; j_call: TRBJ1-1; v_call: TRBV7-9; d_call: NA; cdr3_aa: CASRRTANTEAFF; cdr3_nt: TGTGCCAGCAGAAGGACAGCCAACACTGAAGCTTTCTTT
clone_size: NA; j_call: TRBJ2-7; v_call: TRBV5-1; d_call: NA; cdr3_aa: CASSLAGRRNEQYF; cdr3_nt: TGCGCCAGCAGCTTGGCGGGGAGACGTAACGAGCAGTACTTC
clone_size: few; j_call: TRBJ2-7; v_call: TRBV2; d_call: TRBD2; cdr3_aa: CASSEKGLAPEQYF; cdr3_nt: TGTGCCAGCAGTGAAAAGGGACTAGCGCCCGAGCAGTACTTC
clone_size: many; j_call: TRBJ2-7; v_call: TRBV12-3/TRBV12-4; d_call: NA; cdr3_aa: CASTLGASSSYEQYF; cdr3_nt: TGTGCCAGCACCCTGGGGGCCAGCAGCTCCTACGAGCAGTACTTC
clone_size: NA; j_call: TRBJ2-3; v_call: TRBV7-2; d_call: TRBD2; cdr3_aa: CASRTGTSGSPWEYF; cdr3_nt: TGTGCCAGCAGAACCGGGACTAGCGGGTCCCCGTGGGAGTATTTT
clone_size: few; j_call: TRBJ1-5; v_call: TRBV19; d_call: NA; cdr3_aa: CASSLSADSYQPQHF; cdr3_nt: TGTGCCAGTAGCCTCTCCGCGGACAGCTATCAGCCCCAGCATTTT
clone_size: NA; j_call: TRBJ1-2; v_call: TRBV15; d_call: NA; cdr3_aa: CATSRDPGGGYGYTF; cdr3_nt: TGTGCCACCAGCAGAGACCCGGGGGGAGGATATGGCTACACCTTC
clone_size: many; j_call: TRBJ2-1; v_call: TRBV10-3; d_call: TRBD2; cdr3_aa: CAISEPRIAGVNGEQFF; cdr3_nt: TGTGCCATCAGTGAGCCCCGGATAGCGGGAGTAAACGGTGAGCAGTTCTTC
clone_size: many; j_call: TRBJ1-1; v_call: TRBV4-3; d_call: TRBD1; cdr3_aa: CASSQELIQGDNTEAFF; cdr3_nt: TGCGCCAGCAGCCAAGAGTTGATACAGGGGGACAACACTGAAGCTTTCTTT
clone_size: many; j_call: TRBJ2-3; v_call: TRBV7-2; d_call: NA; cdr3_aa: CASTWGSGPDTQYF; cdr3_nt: TGTGCCAGCACCTGGGGTTCGGGCCCAGATACGCAGTATTTT
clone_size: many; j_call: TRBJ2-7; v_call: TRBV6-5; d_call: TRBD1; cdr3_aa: CASSYSGQGYEQYF; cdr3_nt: TGTGCCAGCAGTTACTCGGGACAGGGCTACGAGCAGTACTTC
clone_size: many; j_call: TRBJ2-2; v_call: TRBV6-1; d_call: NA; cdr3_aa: CASSSHSEYTGELFF; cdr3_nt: TGTGCCAGCAGTAGCCACTCGGAATACACCGGGGAGCTGTTTTTT
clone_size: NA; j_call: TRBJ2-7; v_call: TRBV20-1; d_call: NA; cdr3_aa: CSARKETYEQYF; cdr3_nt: TGCAGTGCTAGAAAAGAGACCTACGAGCAGTACTTC
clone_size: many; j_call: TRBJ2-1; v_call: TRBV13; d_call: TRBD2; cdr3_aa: CASTNRGRAYNEQFF; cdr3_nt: TGTGCCAGCACCAATCGGGGGAGGGCCTACAATGAGCAGTTCTTC
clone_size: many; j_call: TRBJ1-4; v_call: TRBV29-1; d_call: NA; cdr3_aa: CSVGENGEKLFF; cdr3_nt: TGCAGCGTTGGGGAAAACGGTGAAAAACTGTTTTTT
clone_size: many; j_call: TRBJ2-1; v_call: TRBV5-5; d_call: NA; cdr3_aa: CASSSSVVGAIYNEQFF; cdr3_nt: TGTGCCAGCAGCTCGAGTGTTGTTGGAGCCATCTACAATGAGCAGTTCTTC
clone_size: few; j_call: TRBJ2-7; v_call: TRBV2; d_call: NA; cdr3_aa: CASDRGLTYEQYF; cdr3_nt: TGTGCCAGCGACCGGGGTTTAACCTACGAGCAGTACTTC